What follows is one T cell receptor (beta chain) and its context. Its antigen is as yet unknown. A much larger clonotype is one base distant, so this may be a read error. This specimen comes from a study of tumor-infiltrating lymphocytes in primary liver carcinoma. Study-level background: Staged T1-T3 N0M0, the tumors had sizes that ranged from about 4.2 to 10 cm across.

V was cut by 4 bases and J by 8 bases, with 19 bases left in between. Germline-derived CDR1 and CDR2 are SGHNT and YYREEE (reference sequence). The CDR3 is made up of 14 amino acids. Study-level findings and limits: Roughly 7.5-25% of top clones, and no more, occurred in all five tumor regions.

Extraction of RNA together with DNA used roughly 20-33 mg of unsorted bulk tissue. With 500 to 650 ng total RNA as template and a constant-region primer, TCR beta cDNA was made. TCR beta libraries came from three nested multiplex PCR rounds using slightly modified ARM-PCR. Investigators reported that the first two PCR rounds, at 9 to 11 cycles each, used TRBV1-TRBV30 forward primers with a C-beta reverse primer. TCRdb reanalysed the multiplex PCR reads using MiXCR and keeps one entry per CDR3 protein. Of approximately 120,000 distinct CDR3 sequences in the sample, approximately 64% were seen once. The genes are TRBV5-4 and TRBJ2-7; the D gene is possibly TRBD2 (5 bases). This clonotype was obtained from a woman aged 60-75 years with primary liver carcinoma and hepatitis B virus infection. Sequences were obtained from liver tumor tissue from sampling region 3. Subset indicated: tumor region T3, left-lateral pole. CDR3 region: CASSQAGIVAKQYF. CDR3 coding DNA: TGTGCCAGCAGCCAAGCTGGTATCGTAGCGAAGCAGTACTTC.